This TCR beta chain appears in the sequencing data of a study of T cell responses to AZD1222 COVID-19 vaccine (dated by TCRdb to the early 2020s). Context from the whole study: A total of under 250 trial participants underwent TCR sequencing, of whom nearly 210 had received two doses of AZD1222 and approximately 25 had received two doses of the MenACWY control vaccine. Trial participants were enrolled by age into subgroups of 18-55, 56-69 and 70-plus years, and around 140, 26 and 57 TCR-sequenced participants, respectively, were included in these subgroups.

The intended sense of this specimen's time point label: about 28 days (+/-7) after the second vaccine dose. AZD1222 recipients whose second dose came at about 4 weeks and those whose second dose came at about 12 weeks were combined into one group, since spike-specific TCR depth and breadth did not differ between the two schedules. Samples from vaccinated people were obtained from the UK trials COV001 and COV002, which included a single-blind randomized controlled phase 2/3 trial of AZD1222 (ChAdOx1 nCoV-19) in healthy adults. For TCRbeta chain sequencing, PBMC samples from trial participants were taken at day 0 and at day 28 after the second dose. The CDR3 regions of human TCRbeta chains were analyzed by immunosequencing. The authors' pipeline ran thus. TCRs in the repertoires were matched against a reference library of SARS-CoV-2-specific TCRs that had been generated with the MIRA antigen-specificity platform. Breadth was defined as the fraction of unique TCRs that were SARS-CoV-2-associated, and depth was defined as the fraction of total T cells that were SARS-CoV-2-associated. Using the MIRA data, every spike-specific TCR was mapped to the spike region that the TCR reacted to and assigned to either a CD4 or a CD8 class. Log10-transformed breadth and depth values were compared by one-way ANOVA with Sidak's multiple comparisons tests. Drawn from immuneACCESS, this table holds only the in-frame rearrangements with V and J called that TCRdb kept. Clones are partly lost; checked studies trace under half to an unresolved V gene and leave the rest unexplained. Clone size and the V and J calls come from that table; the DNA yielded D and trimming. The sample table holds 90,000 to 120,000 clones, of which just over 90% were seen once. The ten largest clones capture less than 7.5% of the sample.

General findings and caveats noted by the study authors: Participants were mostly white British, with more females than males. The authors suggested clonal diversity may have been underestimated. Epitopes outside the regions mutated in the B.1.351 and B.1.1.7 variants were reportedly recognized by nearly half of the unique spike-specific TCRs. Because no day 14 peak-response samples were available, the repertoires could be characterized only after the peak T cell response. In the small 56-69-year group, the increase in depth fell short of significance, most likely because of low power. After two AZD1222 doses, both the breadth and the depth of spike-specific TCRs were significantly higher than at day 0 and than in MenACWY recipients. The whole spike protein was spanned by vaccine-associated CD4 TCRs, and dominant responses were seen in regions 160-218 and 743-854. Conclusions about previously exposed vaccinees are limited because only six or seven AZD1222 recipients were SARS-CoV-2 seropositive at baseline.

About this clone itself: Its antigen is still unknown. One base away there is no much larger clone; base qualities are not given.

After removal of 2 bases from V and 8 bases from J, the junction retains 4 bases not matched to a gene. Based on the germline V gene (reference sequence), the CDR1 and CDR2 sequences are LNHDA and SQIVND. There are 15 amino acids in the CDR3, from cysteine to phenylalanine inclusive. The read is trimmed to its CDR3 DNA, 45 bases read in frame from base 1. The sequence came from an adult who received the AZD1222 COVID-19 vaccine. The chain joins TRBV19 to TRBJ1-4; TRBD1 matches 11 bases in the middle. The specimen was peripheral blood, collected 28 days after the second AZD1222 dose. At the DNA level, the sequence is TGTGCCAGTAGTATACCGGGACAGGGGGAAGAAAAACTGTTTTTT. It is translated as CASSIPGQGEEKLFF.